This T cell receptor (beta chain) was sequenced in a study of blood T cell repertoires in COVID-19. Overall study: From the United States, Italy and Spain came samples of acute and convalescent COVID-19.

The length of the CDR3 is 12 residues. V lost 4 bases and J lost 9; bases outside the gene matches: 3. CDR1 and CDR2 from the germline V gene are SGHNT and YYREEE (reference sequence). How the authors handled the data: Reference gene primer amplification in the assay estimated nucleated cell counts. Only in-frame clones appear in the TCRdb table, and some are missing; sequencing was by immunoSEQ multiplex PCR. V, J and clone size reflect that table, while D and trimming were determined from the DNA. Of more than 100,000 clones in the sample, roughly 83% were seen once. The chain couples TRBV5-4 to TRBJ2-1; 8 positions match TRBD2. Sequences were obtained from peripheral blood. The clonotype was recovered from a woman older than 75 with acute or convalescent COVID-19. CDR3 residues: CASSPGGIEQFF. The DNA of the CDR3 is TGTGCCAGCAGCCCGGGAGGGATTGAGCAGTTCTTC.